The 25 T cell receptor beta chains reported below all come from one sample, sequenced in a study of blood T cell repertoires in COVID-19. TCRdb's table, derived via immunoSEQ multiplex PCR, lists solely in-frame clones and lacks some. The sample carries about 220,000 clones, roughly four fifths recorded once. The sequenced material came from peripheral blood. The origin of the receptors is a woman in her 40s with active or convalescent COVID-19.

In DNA form, the CDR3 reads TGTGCCAGCAGCCGCACAGCCAACACCGGGGAGCTGTTTTTT. Translated: CASSRTANTGELFF. This chain links TRBV3-1 (or the pseudogene TRBV3-2) with TRBJ2-2; the D is unclear. There are 14 residues in the CDR3. The V gene lost 4 bases and the J gene lost 2 bases, with 8 bases spanning the gap. In germline, CDR1 is LGHDT, CDR2 YNNKEL (reference sequence).

This clone was picked up a small number of times. This rearrangement joins TRBV3-1 (or the pseudogene TRBV3-2) to TRBJ2-7; the match to TRBD1 covers 9 bases. Germline V gene data show CDR1 as LGHDT and CDR2 as YNNKEL (reference sequence). With 2 bases clipped from V and 6 bases from J, the junction kept 5 bases outside the gene matches. This CDR3 region has 14 residues. The CDR3 DNA follows: TGTGCCAGCAGCCAACCGGGACAGGGAGGCGAGCAGTACTTC. The encoded protein is CASSQPGQGGEQYF.

The gene calls are TRBV19 and TRBJ1-1; 9 nucleotides match TRBD1. CDR3 length: 15 residues. Germline loops: CDR1 LNHDA, CDR2 SQIVND (reference sequence). Trimming removed 7 bases from V and 3 bases from J; junction bases left unmatched: 9. In DNA, the CDR3 is TGTGCCAGTAATATTGGAGGACAGGGGCACACTGAAGCTTTCTTT. Protein product: CASNIGGQGHTEAFF.

The rearrangement links TRBV20-1 to TRBJ1-6; no firm D call. Germline CDR1 reads DFQATT; CDR2 reads SNEGSKA (reference sequence). Trimming took 3 bases from V and 4 from J, leaving 7 bases between them. The CDR3 sequence is 13 residues long. As DNA, the CDR3 is TGCAGTGCTAGTGCGGGGTATAATTCACCCCTCCACTTT. The encoded protein is CSASAGYNSPLHF.

The CDR3 DNA reads as TGTGCCATCAGTAACCGGGACAGTGAGAGTGGCTACACCTTC. Translating gives CAISNRDSESGYTF. The chain couples TRBV10-3 to TRBJ1-2, with 7 bases fitting TRBD1. With 5 bases clipped from V and 7 bases from J, the junction kept 10 bases outside the gene matches. CDR3 length equals 14 residues. Germline V CDR1 and CDR2: ENHRY, SYGVKD.

The V gene is TRBV5-4, the J gene TRBJ1-2; D is ambiguous. The CDR3 extends over 13 amino acids. Trimming cost V 0 bases and J 5 bases, with 8 bases left between them. CDR1 and CDR2 from the germline V gene are SGHNT and YYREEE (reference sequence). The CDR3 DNA reads as TGTGCCAGCAGCTTGGAATCGGGGTATGGCTACACCTTC. Protein sequence: CASSLESGYGYTF.

This chain connects TRBV24-1 to TRBJ1-2, with D hard to call. Looked up from germline, CDR1 is KGHDR and CDR2 is SFDVKD. Trimming shortened V by 3 bases and J by 2 bases, and 6 bases separated the two germline ends. The CDR3 totals 13 residues. The CDR3 nucleotides read TGTGCCACCAGTGATCGGGGAAACTATGGCTACACCTTC. This codes for CATSDRGNYGYTF.

The gene calls are TRBV20-1 and TRBJ2-5; maybe TRBD2 (6 bases). Looked up from germline, CDR1 is DFQATT and CDR2 is SNEGSKA (reference sequence). The V end was cut by 5 bases, the J end by 5 bases, with 9 bases between. This CDR3 has 11 residues. The CDR3 region has the DNA TGCAGTGCTCCAGCGGGTGAGACCCAGTACTTC. This sequence encodes CSAPAGETQYF.

V usage is TRBV2 and J usage is TRBJ2-7, with 10 bases matching TRBD1. V gave up 9 bases and J gave up 0 bases; unmatched junction bases: 5. The CDR3 loop spans 14 amino acids. CDR1 and CDR2 (germline): SNHLY, FYNNEI. CDR3 sequence (DNA): TGTGCCAGTAAGGGACAGGGGAGCTCCTACGAGCAGTACTTC. Its translation is CASKGQGSSYEQYF.

V is TRBV19 and J is TRBJ1-5; D is undetermined. V lost 5 bases and J lost 0, with 11 bases in between. The V gene's germline CDR1 is LNHDA and CDR2 SQIVND (reference sequence). The CDR3 is 15 residues long. Written as DNA, the CDR3 is TGTGCCAGTAGTCCTAGGCCTGATAGCAATCAGCCCCAGCATTTT. As protein: CASSPRPDSNQPQHF. Supplemented by reference TRBV19 and TRBJ1-5, the full variable domain reads DGGITQSPKYLFRKEGQNVTLSCEQNLNHDAMYWYRQDPGQGLRLIYYSQIVNDFQKGDIAEGYSVSREKKESFPLTVTSAQKNPTAFYLCASSPRPDSNQPQHFGDGTRLSIL.

The chain joins TRBV6-5 to TRBJ2-7; 7 nucleotides agree with TRBD2. Germline V gene lookup returns CDR1 MNHEY and CDR2 SVGAGI. J gave up 0 bases and V 7 bases, and 6 bases lay outside the gene matches. The CDR3 covers 14 residues. For the CDR3, the DNA is TGTGCCAGCACCAAAAGCGGGACCTCCTACGAGCAGTACTTC. Its protein is CASTKSGTSYEQYF.

The rearrangement joins TRBV18 to TRBJ2-7; 8 nucleotides match TRBD2. V shed 2 bases, J shed 12 bases, and the junction held 12 bases outside the gene matches. The CDR3 has 14 amino acids. Germline-derived CDR1 and CDR2 are KGHSH and LQKENI. CDR3 DNA sequence: TGTGCCAGCTCACCAGCCTCGGGACGGGGGGGGACGTACTTC. Encoded protein: CASSPASGRGGTYF.

The V call is TRBV12-5, the J call TRBJ1-6, with 8 bases identical to TRBD1. The CDR3 is 18 amino acids. V shed 3 bases and J 6 bases; nucleotides not matched to a gene: 13. Germline assignment: CDR1 LGHNT and CDR2 FRNRAP. The CDR3: CASGFGTGMKLINSPLHF. CDR3 nucleotides: TGTGCTAGTGGTTTCGGGACAGGAATGAAACTCATTAATTCACCCCTCCACTTT.

This clone was counted only a few times. CDR3 residues: CASSIRGKGPYNSPLHF. The DNA of the CDR3 is TGTGCCAGTAGTATCAGGGGAAAGGGGCCTTATAATTCACCCCTCCACTTT. The chain carries TRBV19 and TRBJ1-6, with a tentative D call TRBD1 (6 bases). The germline V gene has CDR1 LNHDA and CDR2 SQIVND (reference sequence). CDR3 length: 17 residues. V lost 3 bases and J 4 bases, leaving 16 bases between the germline ends.

This chain connects TRBV6-5 to TRBJ2-7; TRBD1 might be the D (5 bases). This CDR3 comprises 15 residues. The germline V gene has CDR1 MNHEY and CDR2 SVGAGI. The germline V and J ends were trimmed by 7 bases and 5 bases, with 21 bases remaining between them. CDR3 sequence: CASIRKGKGFDEQYF. The CDR3 DNA reads as TGTGCCAGCATAAGGAAGGGGAAAGGGTTCGACGAGCAGTACTTC.

V usage is TRBV3-1 (or the pseudogene TRBV3-2) and J usage is TRBJ2-2, with D unresolved. The CDR3 covers 14 residues. With 1 base removed from V and 4 bases from J, the gap between germline ends came to 7 bases. Germline CDR1 and CDR2: LGHDT and YNNKEL (reference sequence). The CDR3 protein is CASSQGALTGELFF. The CDR3 bases are TGTGCCAGCAGCCAAGGCGCCCTCACCGGGGAGCTGTTTTTT.

V gene TRBV5-1 combines with J gene TRBJ2-1; D may be TRBD1 (5 bases). The CDR3 extends over 16 amino acids. In germline, CDR1 is SGHRS, CDR2 YFSETQ. V was shortened by 6 bases and J by 4 bases, with 20 bases between the two germline ends. The CDR3 bases are TGCGCCAGCACCCTCCAGGCCCCAGGGTCTTACAATGAGCAGTTCTTC. Amino acids: CASTLQAPGSYNEQFF.

The gene calls are TRBV12-3 or TRBV12-4 and TRBJ2-3; D gene ambiguous. V was shortened by 3 bases and J by 4 bases, with 5 bases between the two germline ends. This CDR3 contains 12 residues. The chain's CDR3 is CASSFIPDTQYF. CDR3 nucleotide sequence: TGTGCCAGCAGTTTCATCCCAGATACGCAGTATTTT.

The chain links TRBV3-1 (or the pseudogene TRBV3-2) to TRBJ1-1; no clear D gene. Trimming stripped 3 bases from V and 10 bases from J, with 12 bases between. Looked up from germline, CDR1 is LGHDT and CDR2 is YNNKEL (reference sequence). There are 12 residues in the CDR3. CDR3 sequence: CASSHGKGRAFF. The CDR3 DNA is TGTGCCAGCAGCCACGGAAAAGGGAGAGCTTTCTTT.

This chain connects TRBV5-1 to TRBJ1-1; D call uncertain. CDR1 and CDR2 (germline): SGHRS, YFSETQ. The CDR3 sequence is 14 residues long. The V end was cut by 4 bases, the J end by 2 bases, with 12 bases between. CDR3 protein: CASSLGNFNTEAFF. CDR3 DNA sequence: TGCGCCAGCAGCCTCGGGAATTTTAACACTGAAGCTTTCTTT.

The chain is built from TRBV7-9 and TRBJ2-1, with TRBD1 matching over 7 bases. Germline CDR1 and CDR2: SEHNR and FQNEAQ (reference sequence). V was pared by 2 bases and J by 0 bases, with 7 bases of the junction left unmatched. This CDR3 contains 17 residues. DNA of the CDR3: TGTGCCAGCAGCTTATGGTTCAGGGGGAACTCCTACAATGAGCAGTTCTTC. This translates into CASSLWFRGNSYNEQFF.

V and J are TRBV20-1 and TRBJ2-7; D perhaps matches TRBD2 (5 bases). Germline V lookup: CDR1 DFQATT, CDR2 SNEGSKA (reference sequence). Trimming cost V 3 bases and J 5 bases, with 5 bases left between them. The CDR3 covers 10 residues. The CDR3 loop is CSARRDEQYF. The DNA for the CDR3 is TGCAGTGCTAGGAGGGACGAGCAGTACTTC.

The chain is built from TRBV11-2 and TRBJ2-1; D perhaps matches TRBD1 (6 bases). Trimming took 5 bases from V and 2 from J, leaving 16 bases between them. Germline assignment: CDR1 SGHAT and CDR2 FQNNGV. The CDR3 is 16 amino acids. CDR3 region: CASSPLQGSTYNEQFF. Written as DNA, the CDR3 is TGTGCCAGCAGCCCTTTGCAGGGGTCCACCTACAATGAGCAGTTCTTC.

This chain's CDR3 is CASSVDGAPLDGYTF. In DNA form, the CDR3 reads TGTGCCAGCAGCGTAGACGGAGCACCCTTGGATGGCTACACCTTC. V is TRBV9 and J is TRBJ1-2; D uncertain. The ends were cut back, 0 bases at V and 6 bases at J, with 15 bases in the middle. The CDR3 extends over 15 amino acids. The V gene's germline CDR1 is SGDLS and CDR2 YYNGEE.

The chain joins TRBV29-1 to TRBJ1-2; D gene uncertain. Trimming stripped 5 bases from V and 5 bases from J, with 9 bases between. The germline V gene has CDR1 SQVTM and CDR2 ANQGSEA. The CDR3 loop spans 11 amino acids. This CDR3 is CSVKPAYGYTF. The CDR3 region has the DNA TGCAGCGTTAAACCAGCGTATGGCTACACCTTC.